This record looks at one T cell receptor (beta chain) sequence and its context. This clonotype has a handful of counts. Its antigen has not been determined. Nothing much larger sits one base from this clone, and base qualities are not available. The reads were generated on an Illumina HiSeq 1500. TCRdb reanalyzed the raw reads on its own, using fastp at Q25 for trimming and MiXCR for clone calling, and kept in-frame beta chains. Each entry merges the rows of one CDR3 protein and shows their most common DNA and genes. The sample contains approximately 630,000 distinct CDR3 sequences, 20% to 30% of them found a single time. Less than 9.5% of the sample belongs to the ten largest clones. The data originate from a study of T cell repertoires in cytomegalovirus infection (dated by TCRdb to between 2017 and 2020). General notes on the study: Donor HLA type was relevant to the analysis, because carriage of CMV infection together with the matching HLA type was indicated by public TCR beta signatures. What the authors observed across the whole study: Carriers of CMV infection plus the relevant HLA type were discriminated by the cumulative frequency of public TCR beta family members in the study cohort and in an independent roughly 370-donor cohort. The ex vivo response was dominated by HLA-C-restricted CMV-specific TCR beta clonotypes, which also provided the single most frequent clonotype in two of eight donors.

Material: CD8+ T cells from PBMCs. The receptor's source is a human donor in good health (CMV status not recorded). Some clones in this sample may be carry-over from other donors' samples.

The CDR3 in this case is CASVTRAGGRTDTQYF. The DNA sequence follows: TGTGCCAGCGTAACAAGAGCGGGGGGACGCACAGATACGCAGTATTTT. The sequence links TRBV28 to TRBJ2-3, and TRBD2 matches 9 of the central bases. The CDR3, cysteine through phenylalanine, is 16 amino acids long. The entry retains the CDR3 DNA only, 48 bases that are in frame from base 1. Trimming takes 8 bases off V and 1 base off J; junction bases not matched to a gene: 10. Via the germline V gene, CDR1 is MDHEN and CDR2 SYDVKM.